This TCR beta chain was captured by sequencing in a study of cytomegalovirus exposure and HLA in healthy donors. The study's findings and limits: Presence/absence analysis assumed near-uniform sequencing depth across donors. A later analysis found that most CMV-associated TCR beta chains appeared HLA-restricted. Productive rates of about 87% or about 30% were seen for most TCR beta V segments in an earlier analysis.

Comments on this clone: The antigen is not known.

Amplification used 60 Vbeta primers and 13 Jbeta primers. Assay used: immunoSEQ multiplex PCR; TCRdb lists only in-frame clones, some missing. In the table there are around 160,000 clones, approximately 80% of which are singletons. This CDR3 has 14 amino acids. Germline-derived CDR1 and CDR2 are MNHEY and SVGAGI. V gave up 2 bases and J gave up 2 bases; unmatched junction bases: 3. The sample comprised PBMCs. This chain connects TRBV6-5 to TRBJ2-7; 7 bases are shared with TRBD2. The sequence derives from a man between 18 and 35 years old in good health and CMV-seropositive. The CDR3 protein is CASSYGLAAYEQYF. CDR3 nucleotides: TGTGCCAGCAGTTACGGGCTAGCGGCCTACGAGCAGTACTTC.